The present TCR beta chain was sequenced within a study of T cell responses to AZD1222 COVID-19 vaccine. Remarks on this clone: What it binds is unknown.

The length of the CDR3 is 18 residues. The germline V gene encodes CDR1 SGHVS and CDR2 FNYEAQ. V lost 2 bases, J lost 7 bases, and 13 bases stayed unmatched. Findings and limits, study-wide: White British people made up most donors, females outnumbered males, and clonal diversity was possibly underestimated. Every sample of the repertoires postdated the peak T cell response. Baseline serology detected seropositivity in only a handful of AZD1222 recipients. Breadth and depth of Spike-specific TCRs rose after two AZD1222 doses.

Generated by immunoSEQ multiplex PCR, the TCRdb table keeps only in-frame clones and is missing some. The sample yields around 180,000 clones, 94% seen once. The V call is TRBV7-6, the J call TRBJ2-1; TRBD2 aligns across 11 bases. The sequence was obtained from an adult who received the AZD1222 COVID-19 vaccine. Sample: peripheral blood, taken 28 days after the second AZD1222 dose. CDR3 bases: TGTGCCAGCAGCTTAACAACGGCGGGCACTAGCGGGGGAAATGAGCAGTTCTTC. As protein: CASSLTTAGTSGGNEQFF. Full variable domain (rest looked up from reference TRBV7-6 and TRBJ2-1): GAGVSQSPRYKVTKRGQDVALRCDPISGHVSLYWYRQALGQGPEFLTYFNYEAQQDKSGLPNDRFSAERPEGSISTLTIQRTEQRDSAMYRCASSLTTAGTSGGNEQFFGPGTRLTVL.